Included here is one T cell receptor (beta chain) sequence, with context. Its cognate antigen is unknown. This sample was taken from a study of shared clonotypes between healthy human individuals. Trimming took off 4 bases at V and 0 bases at J, with 11 bases between the two ends. Germline CDR1 SGDLS, CDR2 YYNGEE. The CDR3 loop spans 14 amino acids. Findings of the study overall: Only a few donors were included, so the genetic and exposure-history diversity represented was limited.

TCRdb keeps only in-frame clones here, not all; method: immunoSEQ multiplex PCR. Of roughly 2.5 million clones detected, just over 90% appear once; the ten largest clones hold roughly 0.15%. This sequence was found in a man aged 18 to 29 in good health. This chain connects TRBV9 to TRBJ2-7; D call uncertain. The sequenced sample consisted of naive CD4+ T cells sorted from blood. Noted subset: CD45RA+ positively selected. The CDR3 loop is CASSPRTFSYEQYF. DNA for the CDR3: TGTGCCAGCAGCCCCCGGACCTTCTCCTACGAGCAGTACTTC.